This section outlines one T cell receptor (beta chain) sequence together with its context. This sample stems from a study of blood T cell repertoires in COVID-19. Source study methods: By means of reference gene primer amplification, nucleated cell counts were estimated. Clones were read by immunoSEQ multiplex PCR, and TCRdb kept only the in-frame ones, dropping some. That table supplies the V and J calls and clone size; D and trimming were determined from the DNA. The table lists some 62,000 clones, around 90% of them singletons. V was pared by 2 bases and J by 6 bases, with 6 bases of the junction left unmatched. CDR3 length: 15 amino acids. Germline V gene data show CDR1 as SGHAT and CDR2 as FQNNGV.

Sequencing was performed on peripheral blood. The clonotype was recovered from a human donor in a cohort sampled during active COVID-19. The V gene is TRBV11-2, the J gene TRBJ2-7; 11 positions agree with TRBD2. The CDR3 sequence: CASSLRMTSGAEQYF. CDR3 DNA sequence: TGTGCCAGCAGCTTACGAATGACTAGCGGGGCCGAGCAGTACTTC. Using reference TRBV11-2 and TRBJ2-7 for the parts outside the CDR3, the full variable domain is EAGVAQSPRYKIIEKRQSVAFWCNPISGHATLYWYQQILGQGPKLLIQFQNNGVVDDSQLPKDRFSAERLKGVDSTLKIQPAKLEDSAVYLCASSLRMTSGAEQYFGPGTRLTVT.